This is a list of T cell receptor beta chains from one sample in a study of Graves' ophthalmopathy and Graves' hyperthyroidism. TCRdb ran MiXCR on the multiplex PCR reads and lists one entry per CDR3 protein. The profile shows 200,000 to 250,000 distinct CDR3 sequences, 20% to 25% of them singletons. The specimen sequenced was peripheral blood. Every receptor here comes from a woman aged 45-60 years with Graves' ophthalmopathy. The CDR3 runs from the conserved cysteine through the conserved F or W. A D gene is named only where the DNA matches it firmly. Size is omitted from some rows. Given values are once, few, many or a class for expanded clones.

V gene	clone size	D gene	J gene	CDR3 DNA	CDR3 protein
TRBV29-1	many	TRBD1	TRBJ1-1	TGCAGCGTGGACAGGGAAATGAACACTGAAGCTTTCTTT	CSVDREMNTEAFF
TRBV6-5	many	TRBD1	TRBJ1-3	TGTGCCAGCAGTTACAGGGGGCAATTGGGAAACACCATATATTTT	CASSYRGQLGNTIYF
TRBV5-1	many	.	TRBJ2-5	TGCGCCAGCAGCTTGCGGAGGGGAGCTGAAGAGACCCAGTACTTC	CASSLRRGAEETQYF
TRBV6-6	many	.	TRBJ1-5	TGTGCCAGCAGTTCTTCAGGGGCAGAGCAGCCCCAGCATTTT	CASSSSGAEQPQHF
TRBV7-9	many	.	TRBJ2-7	TGTGCCAGCAGCTTAGGGAAGGGTACGTACGAGCAGTACTTC	CASSLGKGTYEQYF
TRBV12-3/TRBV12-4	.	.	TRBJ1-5	TGTGCCAGCAGTTTCGGCCAGGGGCGGTTCGGGAATCAGCCCCAGCATTTT	CASSFGQGRFGNQPQHF
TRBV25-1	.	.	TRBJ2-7	TGTGCCAGCAGTCCCGACCTGGGGACGGAGCAGTACTTC	CASSPDLGTEQYF
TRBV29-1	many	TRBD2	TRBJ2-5	TGCAGCGTTGATCGAAGTCCTAGCGGGAGTGGAGAGACCCAGTACTTC	CSVDRSPSGSGETQYF
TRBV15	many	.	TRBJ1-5	TGTGCCACCAGCAGAGAAGGCAGGGTGGCGAGCAATCAGCCCCAGCATTTT	CATSREGRVASNQPQHF
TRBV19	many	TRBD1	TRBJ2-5	TGTGCCAGAACCGGGACAGGGGTTAAAGAGACCCAGTACTTC	CARTGTGVKETQYF
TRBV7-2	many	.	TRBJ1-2	TGTGCCAGCAGCAACAGAGAGCGTGGCGGCTACACCTTC	CASSNRERGGYTF
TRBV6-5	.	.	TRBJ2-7	TGTGCCAGCAGTTACGGAGGGGGGTTCGACGAGCAGTACTTC	CASSYGGGFDEQYF
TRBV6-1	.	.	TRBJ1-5	TGTGCCAGCAGTCCATTCAGGGAATTCAATCAGCCCCAGCATTTT	CASSPFREFNQPQHF
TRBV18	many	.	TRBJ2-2	TGTGCCAGCTCACCAACCGGGGAGCTGTTTTTT	CASSPTGELFF
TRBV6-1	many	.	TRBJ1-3	TGTGCCACCGGAAACACCATATATTTT	CATGNTIYF
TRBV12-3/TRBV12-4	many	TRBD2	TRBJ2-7	TGTGCCAGCAGTGTCGGACTAGCTAGCGAGCAGTACTTC	CASSVGLASEQYF
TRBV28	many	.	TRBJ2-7	TGTGCCAGCAGTTTACGTTTAGGGACTGCGTACTTC	CASSLRLGTAYF
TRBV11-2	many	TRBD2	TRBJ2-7	TGTGCCAGCAGCTCTTCACTAGCGGGAGGCTACGAGCAGTACTTC	CASSSSLAGGYEQYF
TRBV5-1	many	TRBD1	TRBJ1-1	TGCGCCAGCAGCTTGAGCCAGGGGGCTGAAGCTTTCTTT	CASSLSQGAEAFF
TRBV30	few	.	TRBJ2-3	TGTGCCTGGAGTTCTGAGTTAGATACGCAGTATTTT	CAWSSELDTQYF
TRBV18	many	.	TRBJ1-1	TGTGCCAGCTCACCACCGATGGTCACTGAAGCTTTCTTT	CASSPPMVTEAFF
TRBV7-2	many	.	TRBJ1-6	TGTGCCAGCAGCTTAGCAGGGCAGCATGACTCCTATAATTCACCCCTCCACTTT	CASSLAGQHDSYNSPLHF
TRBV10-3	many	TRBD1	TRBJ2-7	TGTGCCACCGGGACAGGGATGCACGAGCAGTACTTC	CATGTGMHEQYF
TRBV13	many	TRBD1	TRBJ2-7	TGTGCCAGCAGTTCGGGACAGGGGGAGTACGAGCAGTACTTC	CASSSGQGEYEQYF
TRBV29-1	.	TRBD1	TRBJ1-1	TGCAGCGTCGGGACAGGGGGCGATTCTCGAGCTTTCTTT	CSVGTGGDSRAFF
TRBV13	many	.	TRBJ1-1	TGTGCCAGCAGCTCTGGGGACGGAAACACTGAAGCTTTCTTT	CASSSGDGNTEAFF
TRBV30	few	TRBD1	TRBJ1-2	TGTGCCTGGAGCGCAGGGGGAAGTTATGGCTACACCTTC	CAWSAGGSYGYTF
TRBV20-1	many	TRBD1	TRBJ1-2	TGCAGTGCAGAGACAGGGGTGAATGGCTACACCTTC	CSAETGVNGYTF
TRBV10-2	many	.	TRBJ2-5	TGCGCCAGCAGCGGGAGTTTAGCAGAGACCCAGTACTTC	CASSGSLAETQYF
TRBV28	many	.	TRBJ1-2	TGTGCCAGCTCTTCTACGATCTATGGCTACACCTTC	CASSSTIYGYTF
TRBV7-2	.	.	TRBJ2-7	TGTGCCAGCAGTGACGACGGGGCCTACGAGCAGTACTTC	CASSDDGAYEQYF
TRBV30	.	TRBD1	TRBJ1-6	TGTGCCTGGAGTGTAACAGGGGCCTACAATTCACCCCTCCACTTT	CAWSVTGAYNSPLHF
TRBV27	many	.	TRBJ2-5	TGTGCCAGTCTGCTGGCCTGGCCTCGGAGGCCCCAAGAGACCCAGTACTTC	CASLLAWPRRPQETQYF
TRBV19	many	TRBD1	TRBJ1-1	TGTGCCAGTAGTGGACGGACAGGTTTCGGTGAAGCTTTCTTT	CASSGRTGFGEAFF
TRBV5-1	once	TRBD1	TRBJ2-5	TGCGCCACCCGGACAGGGGGCGCTTCTCTGGAGACCCAGTACTTC	CATRTGGASLETQYF
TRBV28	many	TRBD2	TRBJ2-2	TGTGCCAGCAGTTCGTTTCCTGGGACTAGCGGGAGAAGTTACACCGGGGAGCTGTTTTTT	CASSSFPGTSGRSYTGELFF
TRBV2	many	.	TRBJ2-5	TGTGCCAGCAGTTCACTCAAGTGGCACTTC	CASSSLKWHF
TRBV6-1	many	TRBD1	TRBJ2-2	TGTGCCAGCAGGACAGGGGGCGAGAACACCGGGGAGCTGTTTTTT	CASRTGGENTGELFF
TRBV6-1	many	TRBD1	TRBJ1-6	TGTGCCAGCAGGACAGGGGACTCACCCCTCCACTTT	CASRTGDSPLHF
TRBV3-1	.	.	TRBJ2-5	TGTGCCAGCATGGCAGCGGGAGAGACCCAGTACTTC	CASMAAGETQYF
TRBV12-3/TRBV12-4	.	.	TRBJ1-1	TGTGCCAGCAGTTTAACAGAAGGGAACACTGAAGCTTTCTTT	CASSLTEGNTEAFF
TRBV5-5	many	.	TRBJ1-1	TGTGCCAGCATCACCGGGAGGGGTCACGACACTGAAGCTTTCTTT	CASITGRGHDTEAFF
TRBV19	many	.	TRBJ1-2	TGTGCCAGTAGTATCCGACAGTATGGCTACACCTTC	CASSIRQYGYTF
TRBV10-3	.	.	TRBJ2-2	TGTGCCAGCCTACAGGGTATTAACACCGGGGAGCTGTTTTTT	CASLQGINTGELFF
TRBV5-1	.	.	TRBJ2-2	TGCGTCAGCAGCTTGGGAGGTCTGAACACCGGGGAGCTGTTTTTT	CVSSLGGLNTGELFF
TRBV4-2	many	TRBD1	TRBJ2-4	TGTGCCAGCAGCCCGGGACAGGAAAACATTCAGTACTTC	CASSPGQENIQYF
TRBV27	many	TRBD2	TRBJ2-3	TGTGCCAGCAGTCCAGGACTAGCGGCTAGCACAGATACGCAGTATTTT	CASSPGLAASTDTQYF
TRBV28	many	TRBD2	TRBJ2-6	TGTGCCAGCAGTCCCCCATTGGCGGGAGGACCTGGGGCCAACGTCCTGACTTTC	CASSPPLAGGPGANVLTF
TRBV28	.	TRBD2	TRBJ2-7	TGTGCCAGCAGTTTATCCCTAGCGGGAGAGTCCGAGCAGTACTTC	CASSLSLAGESEQYF
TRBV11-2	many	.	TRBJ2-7	TGTGCCAGCAGCTTTAAATCCGGAAACCGGGGCTACGAGCAGTACTTC	CASSFKSGNRGYEQYF
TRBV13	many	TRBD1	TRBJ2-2	TGTGCCAGCAGAACAACCGGGACAGGGGATAGAACGAACACCGGGGAGCTGTTTTTT	CASRTTGTGDRTNTGELFF